The 14 T cell receptor beta chains presented below share a single source sample, sequenced in a study of blood T cell repertoires in COVID-19. The data were produced by immunoSEQ multiplex PCR, yet TCRdb's version contains in-frame clones alone and is incomplete. The repertoire holds 70,000 or so clones, with roughly 90% as singletons. Sequencing was done on a sample of peripheral blood. Receptor source: a woman between 45 and 65 years old with acute or convalescent COVID-19.

The chain uses TRBV6-5 and TRBJ1-4; TRBD1 matches at 7 bases. Germline V gene data show CDR1 as MNHEY and CDR2 as SVGAGI. This CDR3 contains 15 residues. The junction had 8 bases not matched to a gene; V was cut back by 6 bases and J by 4 bases. CDR3 in DNA: TGTGCCAGCAGGAGGGGGCGCGGCGGTAATGAAAAACTGTTTTTT. Translation gives CASRRGRGGNEKLFF.

The J gene is TRBJ1-1, the V gene TRBV5-1; D unclear. Looked up from germline, CDR1 is SGHRS and CDR2 is YFSETQ. Trimming removed 3 bases at V and 4 bases at J, with 10 bases between. This CDR3 region has 13 residues. The CDR3 nucleotides read TGCGCCAGCAGCTGGAACCCGGGCACTGAAGCTTTCTTT. This translates into CASSWNPGTEAFF.

This CDR3 is CAISKTGGSSYNEQFF. The CDR3 DNA follows: TGTGCCATCAGTAAAACGGGGGGAAGCTCCTACAATGAGCAGTTCTTC. The chain has TRBV10-3 and TRBJ2-1, with 7 bases that match TRBD2. Germline-derived CDR1 and CDR2 are ENHRY and SYGVKD. The CDR3 consists of 16 residues. Trimming at V came to 5 bases and at J to 0 bases, leaving 7 bases not matched to a gene.

V is TRBV5-5 and J is TRBJ1-5, with 8 bases lining up with TRBD1. The V and J ends lost 0 bases and 7 bases, in that order; junction bases with no gene match: 6. This CDR3 contains 15 residues. Germline CDR1 SGHKS, CDR2 YYEKEE (reference sequence). The CDR3 region is CASSLAGTGRQPQHF. CDR3 sequence (DNA): TGTGCCAGCAGCTTGGCCGGGACAGGCCGCCAGCCCCAGCATTTT.

The chain uses TRBV7-9 and TRBJ2-3, with 13 bases identical to TRBD2. The CDR3 runs to 16 residues. Germline V CDR1 and CDR2: SEHNR, FQNEAQ (reference sequence). With V trimmed by 4 bases and J by 4 bases, 5 bases remained unmatched. The CDR3 sequence is CASSSSLAGGADTQYF. Written as DNA, the CDR3 is TGTGCCAGCAGCTCCTCACTAGCGGGAGGGGCAGATACGCAGTATTTT.

The gene calls are TRBV4-3 and TRBJ1-4, with D perhaps TRBD1 (6 bases). V lost 1 base, J lost 7 bases, and 19 bases lay in between. Per germline, CDR1 LGHNA and CDR2 YSLEER. The CDR3 consists of 17 residues. The CDR3 loop is CASSQGYPGGDGEKLFF. CDR3 in DNA: TGCGCCAGCAGCCAAGGATACCCGGGGGGCGACGGTGAAAAACTGTTTTTT.

The V gene is TRBV18, the J gene TRBJ1-6, with a weak D call TRBD1 (6 bases). In germline, CDR1 is KGHSH, CDR2 LQKENI. The CDR3 spans 14 residues. The V gene lost 4 bases and the J gene lost 7 bases, with 11 bases spanning the gap. The CDR3 region has the DNA TGTGCCAGCTCACGGGACAAGCAGAATTCACCCCTCCACTTT. Protein product: CASSRDKQNSPLHF.

This chain links TRBV6-2 or TRBV6-3 with TRBJ1-5; 8 bases fit TRBD1. The germline V gene has CDR1 MNHEY and CDR2 SVGEGT. This CDR3 has 20 amino acids. Trimming took 4 bases from V and 3 from J; bases not matched to a gene: 20. The chain's CDR3 is CASSLARRTGIVGVNQPQHF. For the CDR3, the DNA is TGTGCCAGCAGTTTGGCCCGGCGGACAGGGATTGTAGGGGTCAATCAGCCCCAGCATTTT.

V gene TRBV5-1 combines with J gene TRBJ2-7, with TRBD2 matching over 9 bases. The CDR3 totals 15 residues. Germline-derived CDR1 and CDR2 are SGHRS and YFSETQ. V trimming: 2 bases; J trimming: 1 base; junction bases outside the gene matches: 4. The CDR3 DNA reads as TGCGCCAGCAGCTTAAGACTAGCGGTTTCCTACGAGCAGTACTTC. Amino acid sequence: CASSLRLAVSYEQYF.

The chain joins TRBV2 to TRBJ1-5, with D maybe TRBD1 (6 bases). CDR1 and CDR2 from the germline V gene are SNHLY and FYNNEI. Trimming took 5 bases from V and 0 from J, leaving 11 bases between them. The length of the CDR3 is 15 residues. CDR3 sequence: CASSRQDNSNQPQHF. The DNA for the CDR3 is TGTGCCAGCAGTAGACAGGATAATAGCAATCAGCCCCAGCATTTT.

The CDR3 here is CAWSSGADTQYF. The CDR3 DNA reads TGTGCCTGGAGTTCAGGGGCAGATACGCAGTATTTT. The V and J genes are TRBV30 and TRBJ2-3, with D tentatively TRBD1 (6 bases). The V gene's germline CDR1 is GTSNPN and CDR2 SVGIG (reference sequence). This CDR3 spans 12 amino acids. The ends were cut back, 2 bases at V and 4 bases at J, with 7 bases in the middle.

This clone was detected once. The chain links TRBV30 to TRBJ2-3, with TRBD2 as a possible D gene (6 bases). The V end was cut by 4 bases, the J end by 3 bases, with 14 bases between. This CDR3 spans 14 amino acids. Germline lookup yields CDR1 GTSNPN and CDR2 SVGIG (reference sequence). CDR3 loop: CAWTGGRGTDTQYF. CDR3 sequence (DNA): TGTGCCTGGACTGGGGGGAGAGGAACAGATACGCAGTATTTT.

The gene calls are TRBV27 and TRBJ1-5; 12 positions agree with TRBD1. The germline CDR1 and CDR2 sequences are MNHEY and SMNVEV (reference sequence). This CDR3 comprises 15 residues. The V and J ends lost 5 bases and 6 bases, in that order; junction bases with no gene match: 5. CDR3 region: CASSAGTGGSQPQHF. CDR3 DNA sequence: TGTGCCAGCAGTGCCGGGACAGGGGGCAGTCAGCCCCAGCATTTT.

The chain links TRBV19 to TRBJ2-3, with 11 bases identical to TRBD2. This CDR3 is built from 15 residues. With V trimmed by 3 bases and J by 4 bases, 3 bases remained unmatched. Per germline, CDR1 LNHDA and CDR2 SQIVND (reference sequence). DNA for the CDR3: TGTGCCAGTAGTATCCTACTAGCGGGGGCAGATACGCAGTATTTT. Its translation: CASSILLAGADTQYF.